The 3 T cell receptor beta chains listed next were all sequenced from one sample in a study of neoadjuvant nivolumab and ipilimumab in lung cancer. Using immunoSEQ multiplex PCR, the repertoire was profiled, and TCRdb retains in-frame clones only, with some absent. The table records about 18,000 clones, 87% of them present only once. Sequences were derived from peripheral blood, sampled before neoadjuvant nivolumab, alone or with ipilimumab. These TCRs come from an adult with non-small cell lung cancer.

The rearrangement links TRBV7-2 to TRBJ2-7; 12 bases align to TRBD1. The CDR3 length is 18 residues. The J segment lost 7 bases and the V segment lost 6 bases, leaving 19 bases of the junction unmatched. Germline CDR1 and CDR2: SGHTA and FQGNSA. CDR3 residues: CASSRRGQGAMAAREQYF. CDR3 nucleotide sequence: TGTGCCAGCAGTCGTCGGGGACAGGGGGCAATGGCGGCGAGGGAGCAGTACTTC.

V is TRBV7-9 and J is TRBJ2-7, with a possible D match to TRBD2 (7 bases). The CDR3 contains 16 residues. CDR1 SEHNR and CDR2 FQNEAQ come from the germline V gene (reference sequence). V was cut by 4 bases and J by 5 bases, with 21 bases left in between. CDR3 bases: TGTGCCAGCAGCTCACGGATAGGGGGAGGGCTCGACGAGCAGTACTTC. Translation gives CASSSRIGGGLDEQYF.

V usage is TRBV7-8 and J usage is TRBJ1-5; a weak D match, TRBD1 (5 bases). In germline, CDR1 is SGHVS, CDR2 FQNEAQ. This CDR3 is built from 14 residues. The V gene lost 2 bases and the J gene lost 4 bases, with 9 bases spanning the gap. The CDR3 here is CASSLNGGNQPQHF. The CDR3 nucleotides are TGTGCCAGCAGCTTAAATGGGGGAAATCAGCCCCAGCATTTT.